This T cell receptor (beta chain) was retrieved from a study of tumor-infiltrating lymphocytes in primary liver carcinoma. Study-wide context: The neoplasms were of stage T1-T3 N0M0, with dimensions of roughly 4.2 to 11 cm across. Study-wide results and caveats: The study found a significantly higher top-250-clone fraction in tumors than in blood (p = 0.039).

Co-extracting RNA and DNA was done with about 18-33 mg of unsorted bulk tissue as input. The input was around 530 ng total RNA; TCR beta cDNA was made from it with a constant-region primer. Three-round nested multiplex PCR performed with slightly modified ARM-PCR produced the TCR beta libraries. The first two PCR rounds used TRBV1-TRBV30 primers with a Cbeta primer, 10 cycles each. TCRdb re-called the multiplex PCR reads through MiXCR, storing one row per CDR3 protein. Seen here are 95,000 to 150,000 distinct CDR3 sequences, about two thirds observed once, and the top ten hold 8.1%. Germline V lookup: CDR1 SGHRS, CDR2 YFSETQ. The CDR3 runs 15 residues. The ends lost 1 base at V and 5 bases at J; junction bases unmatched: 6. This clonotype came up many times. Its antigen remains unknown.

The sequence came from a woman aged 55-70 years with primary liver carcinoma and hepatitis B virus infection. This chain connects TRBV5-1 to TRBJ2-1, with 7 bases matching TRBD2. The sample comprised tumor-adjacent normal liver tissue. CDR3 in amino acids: CASSLQAGVHNEQFF. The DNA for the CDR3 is TGCGCCAGCAGCTTGCAGGCGGGAGTTCACAATGAGCAGTTCTTC.